One and the same sample provided the 23 T cell receptor beta chains below, sequenced in a study of TIL therapy for anti-PD-1-resistant metastatic lung cancer. Time point in this sample: pre-treatment sample, taken before nivolumab and TIL therapy. The libraries were made with immunoSEQ v3. Only in-frame clones appear in the TCRdb table, and some are missing; sequencing was by immunoSEQ multiplex PCR. Here the sample spans about 50,000 clones, approximately 79% being singletons. The source was blood, collected at baseline. Receptor source: a woman aged 25-85 years with non-small cell lung cancer.

CDR3 sequence: CSALAVETQYF. CDR3 DNA: TGCAGTGCCCTAGCGGTAGAGACCCAGTACTTC. The chain employs TRBV20-1 and TRBJ2-5; TRBD2 matches 7 bases. CDR1 is DFQATT, CDR2 SNEGSKA, per germline (reference sequence). The CDR3 runs to 11 residues. J gave up 4 bases and V 6 bases, and 2 bases lay outside the gene matches.

This clone showed up just once. This rearrangement joins TRBV2 to TRBJ2-2; 8 nucleotides line up with TRBD2. J lost 5 bases, V lost 2 bases, and 4 bases had no gene match. The CDR3 is 15 residues long. Germline CDR1 is SNHLY and CDR2 is FYNNEI. In DNA form, the CDR3 reads TGTGCCAGCAGTGAATGGGCTAGCGGGACCGGGGAGCTGTTTTTT. Translating gives CASSEWASGTGELFF.

The CDR3 here is CASSLSPGPPLGQETQYF. The DNA of the CDR3 is TGTGCCAGCAGCTTATCCCCTGGCCCTCCCCTGGGACAAGAGACCCAGTACTTC. The chain combines TRBV5-6 with TRBJ2-5; D gene uncertain. Between the trimmed V and J ends, which lost 2 bases and 2 bases, there was a span of 22 bases. From germline, CDR1 is SGHDT and CDR2 YYEEEE. The CDR3 spans 18 residues. Combining the CDR3 with reference TRBV5-6 and TRBJ2-5 gives the whole variable domain DAGVTQSPTHLIKTRGQQVTLRCSPKSGHDTVSWYQQALGQGPQFIFQYYEEEERQRGNFPDRFSGHQFPNYSSELNVNALLLGDSALYLCASSLSPGPPLGQETQYFGPGTRLLVL.

The chain links TRBV4-1 to TRBJ1-5; TRBD1 aligns across 8 bases. The CDR3 has 15 residues. V lost 3 bases to trimming and J lost 8 bases; unmatched junction nucleotides: 9. CDR1 and CDR2 from the germline V gene are MGHRA and YSYEKL. The DNA for the CDR3 is TGCGCCAGCAGCCATCGGCAGGGGGCTGGCGAGCCCCAGCATTTT. It translates to CASSHRQGAGEPQHF.

The gene calls are TRBV19 and TRBJ2-2; no definite D call. Germline V gene sequence: CDR1 LNHDA, CDR2 SQIVND (reference sequence). The V gene lost 6 bases and the J gene lost 6 bases, with 5 bases spanning the gap. The CDR3 has 11 residues. The CDR3 sequence: CASRLAGELFF. The CDR3 DNA reads TGTGCCAGTAGACTGGCCGGGGAGCTGTTTTTT.

This sequence joins TRBV5-6 and TRBJ2-5, with TRBD2 identical over 12 bases. The CDR3 contains 15 residues. The germline V gene has CDR1 SGHDT and CDR2 YYEEEE. J was trimmed by 4 bases and V by 1 base; bases with no gene match: 2. In nucleotides, the CDR3 is TGTGCCAGCAGCTTGAAACTAGCGGGAGGAGAGACCCAGTACTTC. Protein product: CASSLKLAGGETQYF.

The V and J genes are TRBV27 and TRBJ2-5; 14 positions match TRBD2. V lost 5 bases to trimming and J lost 5 bases; unmatched junction nucleotides: 7. This CDR3 has 16 residues. Germline CDR1 reads MNHEY; CDR2 reads SMNVEV (reference sequence). In DNA form, the CDR3 reads TGTGCCAGCAGTCCGGGACTAGCGGGGGACGCGGAGACCCAGTACTTC. Translation gives CASSPGLAGDAETQYF.

The genes are TRBV2 and TRBJ2-7, with a possible D match to TRBD2 (6 bases). V shed 7 bases and J shed 4 bases, with 8 bases lying between them. From germline, CDR1 is SNHLY and CDR2 FYNNEI. The CDR3 is made up of 11 amino acids. The CDR3 DNA is TGTGCCAGCATGGGGGGATACGAGCAGTACTTC. It encodes CASMGGYEQYF.

The sample holds a few counts of this clone. V is TRBV5-1 and J is TRBJ2-3; TRBD2 agrees at 7 bases. The CDR3 totals 11 residues. Trimming at V came to 9 bases and at J to 9 bases, leaving 7 bases not matched to a gene. Germline CDR1 and CDR2: SGHRS and YFSETQ. CDR3 sequence reads: CATSSGETQYF. The CDR3 nucleotides are TGCGCCACCTCTAGCGGAGAGACGCAGTATTTT.

V gene TRBV5-6 combines with J gene TRBJ1-2, with unresolved D. Germline V gives CDR1 SGHDT, CDR2 YYEEEE. The length of the CDR3 is 13 residues. V lost 4 bases, J lost 8 bases, and 15 bases lay in between. CDR3 sequence reads: CASSPERLRGYTF. CDR3 bases: TGTGCCAGCAGCCCCGAGCGTTTGCGAGGCTACACCTTC.

This chain uses TRBV18 with TRBJ1-1; D not certain. The V and J ends lost 4 bases and 5 bases respectively, with 14 bases between them. Germline assignment: CDR1 KGHSH and CDR2 LQKENI. CDR3 length equals 14 residues. In DNA, the CDR3 is TGTGCCAGCTCACAAGACCCCAGAGGAACTGAAGCTTTCTTT. It codes for CASSQDPRGTEAFF.

This clone was detected only a few times. The chain links TRBV11-2 to TRBJ1-3; 10 bases are a match to TRBD1. V shed 5 bases, J shed 7 bases, and the junction held 5 bases outside the gene matches. CDR1 and CDR2 (germline): SGHAT, FQNNGV. The CDR3 is 14 residues long. The CDR3 is CASSRQGARNTIYF. CDR3 bases: TGTGCCAGCAGCCGACAGGGGGCCCGGAACACCATATATTTT.

This chain links TRBV9 with TRBJ2-7; TRBD2 aligns across 7 bases. Trimming at V came to 0 bases and at J to 4 bases, leaving 7 bases not matched to a gene. This CDR3 spans 15 amino acids. Germline V gene data show CDR1 as SGDLS and CDR2 as YYNGEE. The CDR3 nucleotides read TGTGCCAGCAGCGTAGGAGCGGGGATGGAATACGAGCAGTACTTC. Amino acids: CASSVGAGMEYEQYF. Looking up the rest from reference TRBV9 and TRBJ2-7 gives the full variable domain: DSGVTQTPKHLITATGQRVTLRCSPRSGDLSVYWYQQSLDQGLQFLIQYYNGEERAKGNILERFSAQQFPDLHSELNLSSLELGDSALYFCASSVGAGMEYEQYFGPGTRLTVT.

The chain uses TRBV6-1 and TRBJ1-5; 9 bases are a match to TRBD1. Germline V gene data show CDR1 as MNHNS and CDR2 as SASEGT. Losses at the gene ends were 1 base for V and 2 bases for J; bases not matched to a gene: 9. This CDR3 comprises 18 residues. The CDR3 DNA reads TGTGCCAGCAGTGAAGATGCCGTTGGGGACAGGGGCAATCAGCCCCAGCATTTT. Its translation: CASSEDAVGDRGNQPQHF.

The genes are TRBV6-1 and TRBJ2-2; perhaps TRBD2 as D (6 bases). Trimming took off 6 bases at V and 2 bases at J, with 7 bases between the two ends. This CDR3 is built from 13 residues. Germline CDR1 is MNHNS and CDR2 is SASEGT. As DNA, the CDR3 is TGTGCCAGCAGGGGGGGAAACACCGGGGAGCTGTTTTTT. It codes for CASRGGNTGELFF.

This clone was observed a single time. The chain couples TRBV11-2 to TRBJ2-5, with 8 nucleotides matching TRBD1. CDR3 length: 16 amino acids. V lost 2 bases to trimming and J lost 2 bases; unmatched junction nucleotides: 7. Germline CDR1 is SGHAT and CDR2 is FQNNGV. CDR3 residues: CASSLYLGQEQETQYF. The CDR3 coding sequence is TGTGCCAGCAGCTTATATCTGGGACAGGAGCAAGAGACCCAGTACTTC.

The chain has TRBV7-2 and TRBJ1-1, with 8 bases lining up with TRBD1. Per germline, CDR1 SGHTA and CDR2 FQGNSA. The CDR3 runs 13 residues. V was pared by 4 bases and J by 8 bases, with 6 bases of the junction left unmatched. DNA of the CDR3: TGTGCCAGCAGCTCCGACAGGGGTGGAGAAGCTTTCTTT. Translation: CASSSDRGGEAFF. The variable domain in full, with the rest retrieved from reference TRBV7-2 and TRBJ1-1, is GAGVSQSPSNKVTEKGKDVELRCDPISGHTALYWYRQSLGQGLEFLIYFQGNSAPDKSGLPSDRFSAERTGGSVSTLTIQRTQQEDSAVYLCASSSDRGGEAFFGQGTRLTVV.

This sequence joins TRBV4-1 and TRBJ2-5; the match to TRBD2 covers 15 bases. V was pared by 3 bases and J by 5 bases, with 7 bases of the junction left unmatched. CDR1 and CDR2 from the germline V gene are MGHRA and YSYEKL. The CDR3 is made up of 17 amino acids. In DNA form, the CDR3 reads TGCGCCAGCAGCCAGACCCTTGGGACTAGCGGGAGGGAGACCCAGTACTTC. Encoded protein: CASSQTLGTSGRETQYF.

The J gene is TRBJ1-3, the V gene TRBV6-1; D remains ambiguous. The V and J ends lost 1 base and 4 bases respectively, with 11 bases between them. The germline V gene encodes CDR1 MNHNS and CDR2 SASEGT. CDR3 length equals 15 residues. Written as DNA, the CDR3 is TGTGCCAGCAGTGAAGTGGGCAGGCCCGGAAACACCATATATTTT. Its translation: CASSEVGRPGNTIYF.

The chain uses TRBV4-2 and TRBJ2-7; the D gene is possibly TRBD2 (6 bases). CDR3 length equals 14 residues. V shed 3 bases and J shed 4 bases, with 13 bases lying between them. CDR1 is LGHNA and CDR2 is YNFKEQ in the germline V gene. CDR3 DNA sequence: TGTGCCAGCAGCCAGCCCTCCCGGGGGTACGAGCAGTACTTC. Encoded protein: CASSQPSRGYEQYF.

CDR3 protein: CASSQDLGGHNEQFF. CDR3 sequence (DNA): TGCGCCAGCAGCCAAGATTTGGGGGGGCACAATGAGCAGTTCTTC. V is TRBV4-3 and J is TRBJ2-1; TRBD2 is a possible D gene (7 bases). This CDR3 contains 15 residues. Per the germline V gene, CDR1 is LGHNA and CDR2 is YSLEER. V lost 0 bases and J lost 5, with 11 bases in between.

As DNA, the CDR3 is TGTGCCAGCAGCGTACTAGAAACAGGGGGAGGCTACACCTTC. Protein product: CASSVLETGGGYTF. This sequence joins TRBV28 and TRBJ1-2, with 8 bases identical to TRBD1. V was pared by 6 bases and J by 8 bases, with 11 bases of the junction left unmatched. The CDR3 runs to 14 residues. Germline assignment: CDR1 MDHEN and CDR2 SYDVKM.

The rearrangement joins TRBV28 to TRBJ1-2, with a tentative D call TRBD1 (6 bases). The CDR3 runs 15 residues. With 5 bases removed from V and 4 bases from J, the gap between germline ends came to 17 bases. Germline V gene lookup returns CDR1 MDHEN and CDR2 SYDVKM. The CDR3 nucleotides are TGTGCCAGCAGTATACAGGGTGTCGGCCTCTATGGCTACACCTTC. Translated, it gives CASSIQGVGLYGYTF.